This TCR beta chain was obtained from a study of technical replicates of blood from a handful of donors. Trimming took off 3 bases at V and 7 bases at J, with 16 bases between the two ends. The CDR3 covers 14 residues. Germline V CDR1 and CDR2: SGHAT, FQNNGV. Clones were sequenced by immunoSEQ multiplex PCR, and TCRdb holds only the in-frame ones, with some missing. The profile covers about 73,000 clones, with roughly 90% appearing a single time and 4.5% to 5% taken by the ten largest. The specimen was PBMCs. This rearrangement joins TRBV11-2 to TRBJ2-7; possible D gene TRBD2, 5 bases. This clonotype was obtained from a human donor in good health. Some clones in this sample may be carry-over from other donors' samples. The CDR3 is CASSFREQAREQYF. The DNA for the CDR3 is TGTGCCAGCAGCTTCCGGGAACAAGCGAGGGAGCAGTACTTC.